A single sample is the source of the 13 T cell receptor beta chains below, sequenced in a study of cytotoxic CD8 clonotypes in ibrutinib-treated CLL. Assay used: immunoSEQ multiplex PCR; TCRdb lists only in-frame clones, some missing. The sample carries tens of thousands of clones, approximately 70% recorded once. The sample here was PBMCs, taken after 12 months of ibrutinib treatment. The origin of the receptors is a human donor with chronic lymphocytic leukemia.

V and J are TRBV5-1 and TRBJ2-7, with 8 bases that match TRBD1. The CDR3 is made up of 15 amino acids. V lost 0 bases, J lost 3 bases, and 5 bases stayed unmatched. The germline V gene has CDR1 SGHRS and CDR2 YFSETQ. DNA of the CDR3: TGCGCCAGCAGCTTGGGCCAGGGGGCTGGCTACGAGCAGTACTTC. Encoded protein: CASSLGQGAGYEQYF.

The V and J genes are TRBV6-1 and TRBJ1-4; a weak D match, TRBD1 (5 bases). Germline lookup yields CDR1 MNHNS and CDR2 SASEGT. CDR3 length equals 13 residues. V was shortened by 5 bases and J by 8 bases, with 12 bases between the two germline ends. The CDR3 protein is CASSPQGGEKLFF. The CDR3 region has the DNA TGTGCCAGCAGTCCTCAGGGCGGCGAAAAACTGTTTTTT.

This clone has only a few counts. The rearrangement uses TRBV10-3 and TRBJ1-6, with D perhaps TRBD1 (5 bases). The germline CDR1 and CDR2 sequences are ENHRY and SYGVKD. Trimming cost V 2 bases and J 7 bases, with 9 bases left between them. The CDR3 is made up of 14 amino acids. As DNA, the CDR3 is TGTGCCATCAGTGAGGACAGTGAGAATTCACCCCTCCACTTT. Translated, it gives CAISEDSENSPLHF.

The chain links TRBV2 to TRBJ2-1, with 11 bases fitting TRBD2. This CDR3 spans 16 amino acids. V was pared by 5 bases and J by 1 base, with 4 bases of the junction left unmatched. Germline V gives CDR1 SNHLY, CDR2 FYNNEI. The CDR3, as DNA: TGTGCCAGCAGTCAAAGACTAGCGGGGTCCTACAATGAGCAGTTCTTC. Encoded protein: CASSQRLAGSYNEQFF.

The chain couples TRBV4-3 to TRBJ2-1; perhaps TRBD2 as D (5 bases). The germline gives CDR1 LGHNA, CDR2 YSLEER. V was cut by 0 bases and J by 10 bases, with 13 bases left in between. The CDR3 is 14 residues long. Here the CDR3 reads CASSQDRGPYEQFF. DNA of the CDR3: TGCGCCAGCAGCCAAGATAGAGGGCCATACGAGCAGTTCTTC.

The chain has TRBV6-1 and TRBJ1-1; TRBD1 is a possible D gene (5 bases). V lost 4 bases and J lost 4, with 16 bases in between. The CDR3 contains 15 residues. From germline, CDR1 is MNHNS and CDR2 SASEGT. Here the CDR3 reads CASSAETGPSTEAFF. DNA for the CDR3: TGTGCCAGCAGTGCCGAAACAGGACCCTCCACTGAAGCTTTCTTT.

The chain is built from TRBV21-1 and TRBJ2-7. TRBV21-1 has pseudogene status. The CDR3 runs 17 residues. Here the CDR3 DNA reads TGTGCCAGCAGCCAAAGGGATTGGCAGGTGCTATTCTACGAGCAGTACTTC. Translation: CASSQRDWQVLFYEQYF.

The chain recombines TRBV18 with TRBJ2-7, with a possible D match to TRBD2 (6 bases). Germline-derived CDR1 and CDR2 are KGHSH and LQKENI. Trimming took off 2 bases at V and 2 bases at J, with 10 bases between the two ends. The CDR3 runs to 14 residues. This chain's CDR3 is CASSPAGNPYEQYF. DNA for the CDR3: TGTGCCAGCTCACCAGCGGGGAATCCCTACGAGCAGTACTTC.

With regard to this clone: This same CDR3 is encoded by further DNA sequences in the sample. The V gene is TRBV5-8, the J gene TRBJ1-6; D is unresolved. This CDR3 contains 11 residues. V lost 1 base, J lost 11 bases, and 4 bases lay in between. The V gene's germline CDR1 is SGHTS and CDR2 YDEGEE. The CDR3 region is CASSLSAPLHF. The CDR3, as DNA: TGTGCCAGCAGCTTGTCTGCACCCCTCCACTTT. The complete variable domain, with remaining parts taken from reference TRBV5-8 and TRBJ1-6, reads EAGVTQSPTHLIKTRGQQATLRCSPISGHTSVYWYQQALGLGLQFLLWYDEGEERNRGNFPPRFSGRQFPNYSSELNVNALELEDSALYLCASSLSAPLHFGNGTRLTVT.

The J gene is TRBJ1-1, the V gene TRBV30; 7 nucleotides align to TRBD1. J lost 3 bases, V lost 3 bases, and 13 bases had no gene match. Germline V gives CDR1 GTSNPN, CDR2 SVGIG (reference sequence). The CDR3 contains 16 residues. The CDR3: CAWSPMNPGGDTEAFF. DNA for the CDR3: TGTGCCTGGAGCCCAATGAACCCAGGGGGGGACACTGAAGCTTTCTTT.

This clone was seen a handful of times. The chain carries TRBV6-6 and TRBJ1-5; tentative D call: TRBD1 (5 bases). Deletions cut 4 bases from V and 7 bases from J, with 11 bases between. The germline CDR1 and CDR2 sequences are MNHNY and SVGAGI (reference sequence). The CDR3 runs to 13 residues. CDR3 in amino acids: CASSWVRDQPQHF. The CDR3 DNA sequence: TGTGCCAGCAGTTGGGTCAGGGACCAGCCCCAGCATTTT.

This sequence joins TRBV5-4 and TRBJ2-1, with 11 nucleotides matching TRBD2. Germline-derived CDR1 and CDR2 are SGHNT and YYREEE (reference sequence). The CDR3 covers 18 residues. The V gene end was trimmed by 0 bases and the J gene end by 0 bases; junction bases not matched to a gene: 5. The CDR3: CASSLAASGGSSYNEQFF. CDR3 DNA: TGTGCCAGCAGCTTGGCGGCTAGCGGGGGGAGCTCCTACAATGAGCAGTTCTTC.

The chain combines TRBV7-9 with TRBJ1-1; D is uncertain. The V end lost 2 bases, the J end lost 9 bases, and 10 bases lay between the germline ends. Germline V gene sequence: CDR1 SEHNR, CDR2 FQNEAQ (reference sequence). This CDR3 has 12 amino acids. The CDR3 DNA follows: TGTGCCAGCAGCTTAACGGGCCGTCAAGCTTTCTTT. Translating it yields CASSLTGRQAFF.